One and the same sample provided the 18 T cell receptor beta chains below, sequenced in a study of blood T cells in healthy people across ages. A J-beta primer mix and a sample-barcoded 5' primer were used in a second PCR of about 7 to 12 cycles. TCRdb redid the calling of the 5' RACE reads with MiXCR, one entry per CDR3 protein. The table includes around 990,000 distinct CDR3 sequences, almost 25% detected once. The same sample was also studied in work on T cells of mothers and their children.

The sample was blood. These receptors came from a girl aged 2 to 10 in good health.

This clonotype has just a few counts. The rearrangement joins TRBV24-1 to TRBJ2-5, with D perhaps matching TRBD1 (5 bases). Trimming removed 3 bases at V and 4 bases at J, with 11 bases between. This CDR3 has 14 residues. CDR1 and CDR2 from the germline V gene are KGHDR and SFDVKD. The CDR3 region has the DNA TGTGCCACCAGTGATACGACAGAGCCAGAGACCCAGTACTTC. Its translation: CATSDTTEPETQYF.

The genes are TRBV5-4 and TRBJ2-5, with unresolved D. V was pared by 2 bases and J by 2 bases, with 13 bases between. CDR1 and CDR2 from the germline V gene are SGHNT and YYREEE (reference sequence). This CDR3 contains 15 residues. This CDR3 is CASSFSMGIQETQYF. Here the CDR3 DNA reads TGTGCCAGCAGCTTTAGTATGGGGATACAAGAGACCCAGTACTTC.

This clonotype appeared a few times. Germline and junction disagree at one end, which may indicate a read error. This chain connects TRBV12-5 to TRBJ2-3; no clear D gene. This CDR3 comprises 18 residues. CDR1 is LGHNT and CDR2 is FRNRAP in the germline V gene. The CDR3 nucleotides are TGCGCTAGTGGTTTGGACCCCAAAGTGGGAAATAGCACAGATACGCAGTATTTT. Encoded protein: CASGLDPKVGNSTDTQYF.

V and J are TRBV5-1 and TRBJ2-5; 7 bases fit TRBD2. The DNA end is a closer match to TRBJ2-7, so the J assignment may be wrong. The CDR3 loop spans 17 amino acids. Germline V gene sequence: CDR1 SGHRS, CDR2 YFSETQ. Written as DNA, the CDR3 is TGCGCCAGCAGCCTAGCGGCCGGGTCCCGTGGCCAGAACGAGCAGTACTTC. Amino acids: CASSLAAGSRGQNEQYF.

The rearrangement links TRBV29-1 to TRBJ2-5; D is unclear. There are 15 residues in the CDR3. Germline V gives CDR1 SQVTM, CDR2 ANQGSEA. V lost 6 bases and J lost 2, with 19 bases in between. CDR3 in DNA: TGCAGCGTGATCGGTGGAAAGGACGGACAAGAGACCCAGTACTTC. Translated: CSVIGGKDGQETQYF.

The table lists this clonotype with a few counts. DNA for the CDR3: TGCAGTGCTAGTGGGCCTTTTTCGTACGAGCAGTACTTC. Translated: CSASGPFSYEQYF. The chain has TRBV20-1 and TRBJ2-7, with unresolved D. V was cut by 3 bases and J by 4 bases, with 13 bases left in between. This CDR3 contains 13 residues. Germline assignment: CDR1 DFQATT and CDR2 SNEGSKA (reference sequence).

This clonotype was counted only a few times. CDR3 coding DNA: TGTGCCAGCAACCCGACAGAAAATCAGCCCCAGCATTTT. It translates to CASNPTENQPQHF. The chain has TRBV2 and TRBJ1-5, with D tentatively TRBD1 (5 bases). This CDR3 comprises 13 residues. Germline V gene lookup returns CDR1 SNHLY and CDR2 FYNNEI. Trimming cost V 7 bases and J 4 bases, with 11 bases left between them.

This clonotype showed up just a few times. The chain links TRBV14 to TRBJ2-3; weak D call: TRBD2 (5 bases). The CDR3 is 13 residues long. Germline CDR1 SGHDN, CDR2 FVKESK. The V end was cut by 0 bases, the J end by 8 bases, with 9 bases between. The CDR3 region is CASSQDYRGTQYF. The CDR3 nucleotides read TGTGCCAGCAGCCAAGATTACCGGGGTACGCAGTATTTT. Based on the CDR3 plus reference TRBV14 and TRBJ2-3, the full variable domain is EAGVTQFPSHSVIEKGQTVTLRCDPISGHDNLYWYRRVMGKEIKFLLHFVKESKQDESGMPNNRFLAERTGGTYSTLKVQPAELEDSGVYFCASSQDYRGTQYFGPGTRLTVL.

This chain links TRBV20-1 with TRBJ2-5, with D possibly called TRBD1 or TRBD2 (7 bases each). The DNA end is a closer match to TRBJ2-7, so the J assignment may be wrong. The CDR3 contains 15 residues. Germline V gene lookup returns CDR1 DFQATT and CDR2 SNEGSKA (reference sequence). Here the CDR3 DNA reads TGCAGTGCTAAACCCAGCGGGACAGCAGACTACGAGCAGTACTTC. Translation gives CSAKPSGTADYEQYF.

The sample holds a few counts of this clonotype. The chain recombines TRBV15 with TRBJ2-7, with D hard to call. This CDR3 is 12 amino acids long. The V end lost 2 bases, the J end lost 4 bases, and 6 bases lay between the germline ends. The germline gives CDR1 LNHNV, CDR2 YYDKDF (reference sequence). The DNA for the CDR3 is TGTGCCACCAGCAGATTAGGATACGAGCAGTACTTC. Amino acids: CATSRLGYEQYF.

In regard to this clonotype: A much larger clone sits a single nucleotide away, making a read error possible. This chain links TRBV20-1 with TRBJ2-7; weak D call: TRBD2 (6 bases). This CDR3 is built from 13 residues. Germline loops: CDR1 DFQATT, CDR2 SNEGSKA (reference sequence). V dropped 6 bases and J dropped 1 base, with 13 bases sitting between them. Here the CDR3 reads CSANVGSSYEQYF. CDR3 in DNA: TGCAGTGCCAACGTCGGGAGTTCCTACGAGCAGTACTTC.

This clonotype was counted ten times or more. Here the CDR3 reads CASSAPSGSDGYTF. The DNA of the CDR3 is TGTGCCAGCAGCGCGCCGTCGGGATCAGATGGCTACACCTTC. The chain carries TRBV9 and TRBJ1-2; D uncertain. The CDR3 runs to 14 residues. Between the trimmed V and J ends, which lost 3 bases and 6 bases, there was a span of 15 bases. Germline loops: CDR1 SGDLS, CDR2 YYNGEE.

This clonotype was seen a handful of times. At one end, the junction sequence differs from germline, possibly due to a read error. J is TRBJ2-5 and V is TRBV12-3 or TRBV12-4; no reliable D call. This CDR3 has 13 residues. This CDR3 reads CASSLGISYEQCF. CDR3 bases: TGTGCCAGCAGTTTAGGGATCTCCTACGAGCAGTGCTTC.

The J gene is TRBJ1-4, the V gene TRBV27; 7 nucleotides match TRBD1. Losses at the gene ends were 5 bases for V and 0 bases for J; bases not matched to a gene: 6. Germline lookup yields CDR1 MNHEY and CDR2 SMNVEV (reference sequence). CDR3 size: 16 residues. The CDR3: CASSRTGVATNEKLFF. The CDR3 bases are TGTGCCAGCAGTCGAACAGGGGTTGCAACTAATGAAAAACTGTTTTTT. Full variable domain (missing parts from reference TRBV27 and TRBJ1-4): EAQVTQNPRYLITVTGKKLTVTCSQNMNHEYMSWYRQDPGLGLRQIYYSMNVEVTDKGDVPEGYKVSRKEKRNFPLILESPSPNQTSLYFCASSRTGVATNEKLFFGSGTQLSVL.

This rearrangement joins TRBV5-1 to TRBJ2-3; D unresolved. V lost 3 bases, J lost 6 bases, and 8 bases lay in between. This CDR3 has 12 residues. Germline CDR1 SGHRS, CDR2 YFSETQ. The CDR3 loop reads CASSWFGDTQYF. CDR3 sequence (DNA): TGCGCCAGCAGCTGGTTCGGGGATACGCAGTATTTT.

V gene TRBV12-3 or TRBV12-4 combines with J gene TRBJ2-4, with 10 positions matching TRBD2. This CDR3 is built from 13 residues. Trimming removed 5 bases from V and 7 bases from J; junction bases left unmatched: 2. The CDR3 here is CASSGTSENIQYF. In DNA form, the CDR3 reads TGTGCCAGCAGTGGGACTAGCGAGAACATTCAGTACTTC.

The chain employs TRBV12-3 or TRBV12-4 and TRBJ2-5; TRBD2 is a possible D gene (6 bases). Trimming pared 2 bases from V and 5 bases from J, leaving 12 bases between. The CDR3 is 14 residues long. Written as DNA, the CDR3 is TGTGCCAGCAGTTTACGGGCGGGGAGGGAGACCCAGTACTTC. This gives the protein CASSLRAGRETQYF.

The gene calls are TRBV5-1 and TRBJ2-1, with D perhaps being TRBD1 or TRBD2 (5 bases each). Trimming took 0 bases from V and 3 from J, leaving 16 bases between them. Germline lookup yields CDR1 SGHRS and CDR2 YFSETQ. The CDR3 consists of 17 residues. This CDR3 is CASSLEKSRGLYNEQFF. For the CDR3, the DNA is TGCGCCAGCAGCTTGGAGAAGTCACGGGGCCTCTACAATGAGCAGTTCTTC.